Presented here are 14 T cell receptor beta chains from one specimen sequenced in a study of control samples from healthy donors and cancer patients (dated by TCRdb to about 2020). The library was built by means of the immunoSEQ multiplex PCR assay. Drawn from immuneACCESS, this table holds only the in-frame rearrangements with V and J called that TCRdb kept. Clones are partly lost; checked studies trace under half to an unresolved V gene and leave the rest unexplained. This sample holds around 120,000 clones; more than 70% were observed only once. Of the sample, roughly 3.2% falls within the top ten clones. Sequenced input: blood. The receptors shown here come from a man aged 40-50 years in good health.

This chain links TRBV6-5 with TRBJ2-7, with 10 positions matching TRBD1. V dropped 10 bases and J dropped 4; count of bases not matched to a gene: 4. The CDR3 extends over 12 amino acids. Germline V gene data show CDR1 as MNHEY and CDR2 as SVGAGI. CDR3 loop: CATSDRGYEQYF. DNA of the CDR3: TGTGCCACCTCGGACAGGGGGTACGAGCAGTACTTC.

J is TRBJ2-5 and V is TRBV25-1; 7 nucleotides align to TRBD1. Trimming cost V 6 bases and J 5 bases; bases outside gene matches: 9. Germline V gene data show CDR1 as MGHDK and CDR2 as SYGVNS. This CDR3 comprises 14 residues. DNA of the CDR3: TGTGCCAGCAGGCTGACAGGGAAGGGCGAGACCCAGTACTTC. It translates to CASRLTGKGETQYF.

V usage is TRBV6-6 and J usage is TRBJ1-5; D gene unclear. Trimming shortened V by 4 bases and J by 0 bases, and 4 bases separated the two germline ends. The germline V gene has CDR1 MNHNY and CDR2 SVGAGI (reference sequence). This CDR3 is 13 amino acids long. The CDR3 DNA reads as TGTGCCAGCAGTTTTTATAGCAATCAGCCCCAGCATTTT. Its translation is CASSFYSNQPQHF.

This clone has a handful of counts. The V call is TRBV7-3, the J call TRBJ2-6; TRBD1 or TRBD2 may be the D gene (6 bases each). The length of the CDR3 is 16 residues. V was trimmed by 2 bases and J by 2 bases, leaving 10 bases between them. CDR1 and CDR2 from the germline V gene are SGHTA and FQGTGA. CDR3 residues: CASSLGGGTGANVLTF. The CDR3 DNA reads as TGTGCCAGCAGCTTAGGAGGGGGAACTGGGGCCAACGTCCTGACTTTC.

This clone came up once. This chain connects TRBV24-1 to TRBJ2-1; possible D gene TRBD1, 6 bases. This CDR3 is built from 16 residues. The V gene lost 0 bases and the J gene lost 2 bases, with 10 bases spanning the gap. Germline CDR1 and CDR2: KGHDR and SFDVKD. CDR3 nucleotides: TGTGCCACCAGTGATTTGTCTGGGGGCCCCTACAATGAGCAGTTCTTC. Its protein product is CATSDLSGGPYNEQFF.

In the case of this clone: A junction boundary mismatches the germline segment, possibly from a read error. The V call is TRBV6-1, the J call TRBJ1-2, with D possibly being TRBD1 (5 bases). Germline CDR1 and CDR2: MNHNS and SASEGT. The CDR3 spans 13 residues. The CDR3 DNA sequence: TGTGCCAGCAGCGAAGGGGCTAACTATGGCTACACCTTC. This codes for CASSEGANYGYTF.

This sequence joins TRBV6-5 and TRBJ1-2, with TRBD1 identical over 7 bases. The CDR3 runs to 15 residues. Germline trimming cut 11 bases from V and 2 bases from J; bases unmatched to any gene: 14. Germline V CDR1 and CDR2: MNHEY, SVGAGI. The CDR3 nucleotides are TGTGCCTCCCTGGCGAGTGCAGGGGGGAACTATGGCTACACCTTC. Residues: CASLASAGGNYGYTF.

At least ten counts were recorded for this clone. As DNA, the CDR3 is TGTGCCACCAGCAGAGACCGCGACAGTTGGCTAACTAATGAAAAACTGTTTTTT. Translation gives CATSRDRDSWLTNEKLFF. V gene TRBV15 combines with J gene TRBJ1-4, with D perhaps TRBD1 (5 bases). CDR1 is LNHNV, CDR2 YYDKDF, per germline (reference sequence). With 0 bases removed from V and 1 base from J, the gap between germline ends came to 15 bases. The CDR3 is made up of 18 amino acids.

The rearrangement links TRBV5-1 to TRBJ1-3, with D possibly matching TRBD1 (5 bases). Trimming stripped 0 bases from V and 4 bases from J, with 14 bases between. The CDR3 runs to 16 residues. Germline V gene sequence: CDR1 SGHRS, CDR2 YFSETQ. CDR3 nucleotide sequence: TGCGCCAGCAGCTTGGACCCCAGGGTCGGAGGAAACACCATATATTTT. This gives the protein CASSLDPRVGGNTIYF.

This chain joins TRBV20-1 and TRBJ1-4, with D unresolved. The CDR3 sequence is 11 residues long. Trimming shortened V by 6 bases and J by 10 bases, and 12 bases separated the two germline ends. Germline CDR1 is DFQATT and CDR2 is SNEGSKA (reference sequence). The CDR3 DNA sequence: TGCAGTGCCCAAACAAGCGCAAAACTGTTTTTT. Its protein is CSAQTSAKLFF.

V is TRBV18 and J is TRBJ1-5; D is ambiguous. Germline CDR1 KGHSH, CDR2 LQKENI. This CDR3 has 14 amino acids. The V gene lost 6 bases and the J gene lost 2 bases, with 11 bases spanning the gap. CDR3: CASSSGKGNQPQHF. CDR3 in DNA: TGTGCCAGCTCCTCGGGCAAGGGCAATCAGCCCCAGCATTTT.

The rearrangement links TRBV2 to TRBJ2-7, with 7 bases fitting TRBD1. The V segment lost 6 bases and the J segment 1 base; nucleotides outside the gene matches: 3. Per germline, CDR1 SNHLY and CDR2 FYNNEI. The CDR3 sequence is 13 residues long. The CDR3 loop reads CASRVTGSYEQYF. In DNA, the CDR3 is TGTGCCAGCAGAGTGACAGGGTCCTACGAGCAGTACTTC. The complete variable domain, with remaining parts taken from reference TRBV2 and TRBJ2-7, reads EPEVTQTPSHQVTQMGQEVILRCVPISNHLYFYWYRQILGQKVEFLVSFYNNEISEKSEIFDDQFSVERPDGSNFTLKIRSTKLEDSAMYFCASRVTGSYEQYFGPGTRLTVT.

This chain connects TRBV5-1 to TRBJ1-1; TRBD1 is a possible D gene (5 bases). Per germline, CDR1 SGHRS and CDR2 YFSETQ. Between the trimmed V and J ends, which lost 4 bases and 6 bases, there was a span of 16 bases. The CDR3 contains 14 residues. For the CDR3, the DNA is TGCGCCAGCAGCGAATCAACTTGGACATCTGAAGCTTTCTTT. It is translated as CASSESTWTSEAFF.

V and J are TRBV6-2 or TRBV6-3 and TRBJ2-7; D remains ambiguous. This CDR3 region has 11 residues. V was pared by 0 bases and J by 11 bases, with 8 bases between. CDR1 and CDR2 from the germline V gene are MNHEY and SVGEGT. The CDR3 loop reads CASSYSWEEYF. As DNA, the CDR3 is TGTGCCAGCAGTTACTCTTGGGAAGAGTACTTC.